The clone carrying this TCR beta chain has a single count. This entry is derived from a study of blood T cell repertoires in COVID-19. Study background: T cells, B-cell-depleted T cells, or PBMCs supplied cDNA or gDNA.

This CDR3 has 15 amino acids. Germline CDR1 and CDR2: SGDLS and YYNGEE. V lost 4 bases, J lost 5 bases, and 5 bases stayed unmatched. In the authors' workflow: Nucleated cell counts were estimated from reference gene primer amplification. The assay was immunoSEQ multiplex PCR, and TCRdb's table has in-frame clones only and misses some. D and trimming come from the DNA, and the V and J calls and clone size come from that table. The repertoire has 150,000 or so clones, around nine tenths of them found once; the top ten carry around 0.5%. The V call is TRBV9, the J call TRBJ2-5; TRBD2 matches at 13 bases. The source is a man in his 60s with COVID-19, enrolled during active disease. Sequencing was done on a sample of peripheral blood. CDR3 amino acids: CASSRTSGGWETQYF. The DNA of the CDR3 is TGTGCCAGCAGCCGGACTAGCGGGGGTTGGGAGACCCAGTACTTC. Full variable domain (outside the CDR3, taken from reference TRBV9 and TRBJ2-5): DSGVTQTPKHLITATGQRVTLRCSPRSGDLSVYWYQQSLDQGLQFLIQYYNGEERAKGNILERFSAQQFPDLHSELNLSSLELGDSALYFCASSRTSGGWETQYFGPGTRLLVL.